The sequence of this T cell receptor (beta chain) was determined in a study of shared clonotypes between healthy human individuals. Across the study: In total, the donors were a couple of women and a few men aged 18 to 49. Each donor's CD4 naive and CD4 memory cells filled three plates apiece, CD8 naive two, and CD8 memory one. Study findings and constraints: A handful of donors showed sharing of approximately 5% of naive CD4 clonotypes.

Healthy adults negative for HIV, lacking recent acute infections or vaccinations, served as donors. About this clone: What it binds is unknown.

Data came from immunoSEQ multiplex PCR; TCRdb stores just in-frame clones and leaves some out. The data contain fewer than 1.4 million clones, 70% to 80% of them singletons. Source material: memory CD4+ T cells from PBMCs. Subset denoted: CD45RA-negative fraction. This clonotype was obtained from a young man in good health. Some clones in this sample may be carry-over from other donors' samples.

In DNA, the CDR3 is TGTGCCAGCACCGATGTGGGTAGCGGGAGGGCCCTCGGGGGTGAGCAGTTCTTC. It encodes CASTDVGSGRALGGEQFF. The chain joins TRBV27 to TRBJ2-1; 11 bases line up with TRBD2. Germline CDR1 and CDR2: MNHEY and SMNVEV (reference sequence). This CDR3 is built from 18 residues. J lost 9 bases, V lost 7 bases, and 20 bases had no gene match.